This T cell receptor (beta chain) derives from a study of blood T cell repertoires in COVID-19. Study-wide background: T cells, B-cell-depleted T cells, or PBMCs provided the cDNA or gDNA that served as material.

This table comes from immunoSEQ multiplex PCR, and its TCRdb copy is limited to in-frame clones, with some not included. The sample lists roughly 170,000 clones; under 85% were seen once. Trimming cost V 1 base and J 3 bases, with 12 bases left between them. Germline assignment: CDR1 SGHTA and CDR2 FQGNSA. The CDR3 spans 15 residues. The V call is TRBV7-2, the J call TRBJ1-2; D is uncertain. This TCR derives from a man in his 60s who had recovered from COVID-19. The sequencing input was peripheral blood. DNA for the CDR3: TGTGCCAGCAGCTTAGGCCCAGGTCAACACTATGGCTACACCTTC. Translated, it gives CASSLGPGQHYGYTF.